Detailed here is one T cell receptor beta chain. The CDR3 consists of 15 residues. CDR1 SGHDT and CDR2 YYEEEE come from the germline V gene. V was cut by 0 bases and J by 2 bases, with 10 bases left in between. TCRdb keeps only in-frame clones here, not all; method: immunoSEQ multiplex PCR. The repertoire includes about 400,000 clones, 83% of them detected once, and roughly 7.4% sits in the top ten. The sample belongs to a study of Ad26.COV2.S vaccination and SARS-CoV-2 variants. Across the whole study: Donor participated within the Ad26.COV2.S arm of the COV1001 trial.

The treatment here: some 20 received Ad26.COV2.S at low or high dose, single or two shots; 5 received placebo; per-sample allocation not given. Sampling was done on day 63 after the first vaccine or placebo injection. Spike of the Wuhan-strain SARS-CoV-2 was expressed by an Ad26 vector, which formed the vaccine. This TCR was sampled from a person between 18 and 65 years old who received the Ad26.COV2.S COVID-19 vaccine or a placebo. This rearrangement joins TRBV5-6 to TRBJ2-3, with unresolved D. Sample: peripheral blood, taken in a trial of Ad26.COV2.S vaccine versus placebo. This CDR3 reads CASSLGLTHTDTQYF. The CDR3 nucleotides read TGTGCCAGCAGCTTGGGACTGACACACACAGATACGCAGTATTTT. Based on the CDR3 plus reference TRBV5-6 and TRBJ2-3, the full variable domain is DAGVTQSPTHLIKTRGQQVTLRCSPKSGHDTVSWYQQALGQGPQFIFQYYEEEERQRGNFPDRFSGHQFPNYSSELNVNALLLGDSALYLCASSLGLTHTDTQYFGPGTRLTVL.